This TCR beta chain was recovered during a study of cytomegalovirus exposure and HLA in healthy donors. Turning to the study itself: Caucasian-associated ancestry cluster membership applied to 75% to 85% of nearly 400 genotyped donors.

Primers for the PCR totalled 60 Vbeta and 13 Jbeta. In the source study's methods: Later, 80 million or so unique TCR beta chains were counted in an analysis, and about 12 million of them were shared. Using immunoSEQ multiplex PCR, the repertoire was profiled, and TCRdb retains in-frame clones only, with some absent. The V and J calls and clone size are taken from that table; D and trimming were inferred from the DNA. The sample lists 110,000 to 150,000 clones, about a tenth occurring once. The table lists this clone with a few counts. V lost 0 bases, J lost 7 bases, and 9 bases stayed unmatched. The CDR3 runs to 16 residues. Looked up from germline, CDR1 is MNHEY and CDR2 is SVGAGI.

Sequencing was carried out using PBMCs. V gene TRBV6-5 combines with J gene TRBJ2-3, with 8 bases identical to TRBD2. This clonotype was sampled from a male donor in good health and CMV-seronegative. The CDR3 DNA reads TGTGCCAGCAGTTACTCCGGGACTAGTGTTGGCAATACGCAGTATTTT. This sequence encodes CASSYSGTSVGNTQYF.